The source of this T cell receptor (beta chain) is a study of T cells expressing NK-cell markers. The V gene's germline CDR1 is KGHSH and CDR2 LQKENI. The CDR3 spans 15 residues. For each CDR3 protein, TCRdb gives one entry from its re-call of the 5' RACE reads, without DNA. This table lists 400,000 or so distinct CDR3 sequences. The clonotype originates from a woman aged 50 to 60 in good health. The J gene is TRBJ1-2, the V gene TRBV18. The sequenced sample was blood T cells: a sorted CD56 or NKG2C T cell subset, CD4+ or CD8+ T cells, or bulk PBMC T cells (not recorded which). CDR3 residues: CASSPYDRANYGYTF.